This is a list of T cell receptor beta chains from one sample in a study of blood T cell repertoires in COVID-19. This table comes from immunoSEQ multiplex PCR, and its TCRdb copy is limited to in-frame clones, with some not included. Among 130,000 or so clones listed, roughly 88% were seen once. The sample taken for sequencing was peripheral blood. Every receptor here comes from a man between 65 and 80 years old with active COVID-19. Both conserved end residues are part of each CDR3. The order of the fields is J gene, V gene, clone size, D gene, CDR3 protein, CDR3 DNA. The D gene is left open where the match is weak. Not every row has a clone size; where given, it reads once, few, many or a size class.

>TRBJ2-7|TRBV4-2|NA|TRBD2
CASSQVAQSGTSSYEQYF
TGTGCCAGCAGCCAAGTTGCGCAGTCCGGGACTAGTTCTTACGAGCAGTACTTC
>TRBJ1-3|TRBV7-9|NA|TRBD1
CASGTASGNTIYF
TGTGCCAGCGGGACAGCCTCTGGAAACACCATATATTTT
>TRBJ2-2|TRBV7-3|NA|TRBD2
CASRVAGGHTGELFF
TGTGCCAGCAGGGTAGCGGGAGGACACACCGGGGAGCTGTTTTTT
>TRBJ2-7|TRBV6-1|NA|TRBD2
CASSEKPGTSSEQYF
TGTGCCAGCAGTGAAAAACCCGGGACTAGCAGCGAGCAGTACTTC
>TRBJ2-3|TRBV4-3|NA|TRBD2
CASSQDPGRSGRTDTQYF
TGCGCCAGCAGCCAAGATCCCGGGCGTAGCGGGAGAACAGATACGCAGTATTTT
>TRBJ1-2|TRBV11-2|NA|TRBD1
CASSLDQRTGGGKGYGYTF
TGTGCCAGCAGCTTAGATCAGAGAACAGGGGGAGGTAAAGGGTATGGCTACACCTTC
>TRBJ2-1|TRBV27|NA|TRBD2
CASSLAPKTSGSYNEQFF
TGTGCCAGCAGTTTAGCCCCAAAAACTAGCGGGAGCTACAATGAGCAGTTCTTC
>TRBJ2-4|TRBV9|NA|NA
CASSPAQAPGHIQYF
TGTGCCAGCAGCCCCGCCCAGGCGCCCGGTCACATTCAGTACTTC
>TRBJ2-7|TRBV7-9|once|TRBD1
CASSLRDRAYEQYF
TGTGCCAGCAGCTTAAGAGACAGGGCCTACGAGCAGTACTTC
>TRBJ2-1|TRBV19|NA|TRBD1
CASSPPGTGDEQFF
TGTGCCAGTAGTCCTCCCGGGACAGGGGATGAGCAGTTCTTC
>TRBJ2-5|TRBV27|NA|NA
CASSPPGAGTQYF
TGTGCCAGCAGTCCCCCAGGGGCTGGGACCCAGTACTTC
>TRBJ2-3|TRBV24-1|NA|TRBD2
CATSDPQREGTTDTQYF
TGTGCCACCAGTGATCCCCAGCGGGAGGGGACCACAGATACGCAGTATTTT
>TRBJ2-3|TRBV2|NA|TRBD2
CASRGLAGLTDTQYF
TGTGCCAGCAGGGGACTAGCGGGACTCACAGATACGCAGTATTTT
>TRBJ1-2|TRBV30|NA|TRBD1
CAWSGGQEGYGYTF
TGTGCCTGGAGTGGGGGACAGGAGGGGTATGGCTACACCTTC
>TRBJ1-1|TRBV7-3|NA|NA
CASSFRANTEAFF
TGTGCCAGCAGCTTCCGAGCGAACACTGAAGCCTTCTTT
>TRBJ2-1|TRBV2|NA|TRBD2
CASSSRPSGFSYNEQFF
TGTGCCAGCAGTTCCCGGCCTAGCGGTTTCTCCTACAATGAGCAGTTCTTC
>TRBJ2-3|TRBV2|NA|NA
CASRDTADTQYF
TGTGCCAGCAGGGACACAGCGGATACGCAGTATTTT
>TRBJ2-5|TRBV5-1|NA|TRBD1
CASSLPGQGTETQYF
TGCGCCAGCAGCTTACCGGGACAGGGAACAGAGACCCAGTACTTC
>TRBJ1-1|TRBV25-1|NA|NA
CASSYQAEAFF
TGTGCCAGCAGTTATCAGGCTGAAGCTTTCTTT
>TRBJ2-7|TRBV7-9|few|TRBD2
CASSQGLAINEQYF
TGTGCCAGCAGCCAGGGACTAGCAATCAACGAGCAGTACTTC
>TRBJ2-7|TRBV5-4|once|NA
CASSSDGNSYEQYF
TGTGCCAGCAGCTCCGACGGGAACTCCTACGAGCAGTACTTC
>TRBJ2-1|TRBV29-1|NA|TRBD2
CSERLATRYNEQFF
TGCAGCGAGCGACTAGCGACTCGCTACAATGAGCAGTTCTTC
>TRBJ2-3|TRBV5-4|NA|NA
CASSLRGGFTDTQYF
TGTGCCAGCAGTCTGAGAGGGGGTTTCACAGATACGCAGTATTTT
>TRBJ2-5|TRBV27|NA|TRBD1
CASSYGTGRQETQYF
TGTGCCAGCAGTTACGGGACAGGGCGGCAAGAGACCCAGTACTTC
>TRBJ2-7|TRBV27|NA|NA
CASSLRAPGDEQYF
TGTGCCAGCAGTCTCCGGGCCCCCGGGGACGAGCAGTACTTC
>TRBJ1-1|TRBV28|NA|NA
CASSLFGRTEAFF
TGTGCCAGCAGTTTATTCGGTAGAACTGAAGCTTTCTTT
>TRBJ2-7|TRBV7-9|NA|TRBD2
CASSSGGVNEQYF
TGTGCCAGCAGCTCCGGGGGGGTTAACGAGCAGTACTTC
>TRBJ2-1|TRBV7-7|once|TRBD2
CASSQSPSLAGAYNEQFF
TGTGCCAGCAGCCAATCCCCATCCCTAGCGGGCGCCTACAATGAGCAGTTCTTC
>TRBJ2-1|TRBV3-1/TRBV3-2|NA|NA
CASSQDQQGRVKNEQFF
TGTGCCAGCAGCCAAGATCAACAGGGCCGGGTTAAGAATGAGCAGTTCTTC
>TRBJ1-1|TRBV19|once|NA
CASSRDGDRTEAFF
TGTGCCAGTAGCCGTGACGGAGACCGCACTGAAGCTTTCTTT
>TRBJ2-5|TRBV18|NA|NA
CASSPFRGETQYF
TGTGCCAGCTCACCATTCAGGGGAGAGACCCAGTACTTC
>TRBJ2-1|TRBV24-1|NA|NA
CATSDFPPEAGQSYNEQFF
TGTGCCACCAGTGATTTTCCCCCAGAGGCAGGGCAATCCTACAATGAGCAGTTCTTC
>TRBJ2-7|TRBV28|NA|TRBD1
CASSPLGLRQGRDEQYF
TGTGCCAGCAGTCCCCTGGGCCTAAGACAGGGTAGGGACGAGCAGTACTTC
>TRBJ2-7|TRBV10-3|NA|NA
CAISESSEQYF
TGTGCCATCAGTGAGTCGAGCGAGCAGTACTTC
>TRBJ2-2|TRBV5-1|once|TRBD1
CASSLWTGINTRELFF
TGCGCCAGCAGCTTGTGGACAGGAATAAACACCAGGGAGCTGTTTTTT
>TRBJ2-3|TRBV30|NA|TRBD2
CAWRRTSGSDTQYF
TGTGCCTGGAGAAGGACTAGCGGGAGTGATACGCAGTATTTT
>TRBJ1-2|TRBV2|NA|TRBD1
CASSEPWDRDGYTF
TGTGCCAGCAGTGAACCCTGGGACAGGGATGGCTACACCTTC
>TRBJ2-5|TRBV24-1|NA|TRBD1
CATSDTGGRSETQYF
TGTGCCACCAGTGACACAGGGGGTCGGTCGGAGACCCAGTACTTC
>TRBJ2-1|TRBV24-1|few|NA
CAVGQRYNEQFF
TGTGCCGTCGGACAGCGATACAATGAGCAGTTCTTC
>TRBJ2-7|TRBV11-2|NA|NA
CASTESGELGYEQYF
TGTGCCAGCACCGAATCAGGGGAATTAGGGTACGAGCAGTACTTC
>TRBJ2-7|TRBV28|few|NA
CASPPPGSHNEQYF
TGTGCCAGCCCCCCCCCGGGATCGCACAACGAGCAGTACTTC
>TRBJ1-4|TRBV6-5|NA|NA
CASSLGLGSEKLFF
TGTGCCAGCAGCCTGGGACTGGGGAGTGAAAAACTGTTTTTT
>TRBJ2-2|TRBV27|NA|TRBD2
CASSDVRGRFGELFF
TGTGCCAGTAGCGATGTTCGCGGGAGATTCGGGGAGCTGTTTTTT
>TRBJ1-2|TRBV28|NA|NA
CASSSLPGGYTF
TGTGCCAGCAGTTCCCTCCCGGGTGGCTACACCTTC
>TRBJ1-2|TRBV6-6|NA|NA
CASSLRGGNGYTF
TGTGCCAGCAGTTTACGGGGGGGCAATGGCTACACCTTC
>TRBJ1-4|TRBV6-6|NA|TRBD1
CASSHGTGGLEKLFF
TGTGCCAGCAGCCATGGGACAGGGGGCTTGGAAAAACTGTTTTTT
>TRBJ2-3|TRBV19|NA|TRBD2
CASSMARRLAGPTDTQYF
TGTGCCAGTAGTATGGCCCGTCGGCTAGCGGGACCAACAGATACGCAGTATTTT
>TRBJ1-2|TRBV30|NA|TRBD1
CAWSLGQKFYGYTF
TGTGCCTGGAGTCTGGGACAGAAATTTTATGGCTACACCTTC
>TRBJ2-1|TRBV9|NA|TRBD2
CASGWTSTPNEQFF
TGTGCCAGCGGATGGACTAGCACTCCCAATGAGCAGTTCTTC
>TRBJ2-7|TRBV28|few|TRBD2
CASSSLADNTYEQYF
TGTGCCAGCAGTTCTCTAGCGGATAATACCTACGAGCAGTACTTC
>TRBJ2-1|TRBV7-3|NA|TRBD2
CASSPTTSGRANEQFF
TGTGCCAGCAGCCCAACGACTAGCGGGAGGGCCAATGAGCAGTTCTTC
>TRBJ1-1|TRBV6-5|NA|NA
CASSYYPLLDTEAFF
TGTGCCAGCAGTTACTACCCCCTACTAGACACTGAAGCTTTCTTT
>TRBJ1-1|TRBV6-5|NA|NA
CASGQNPITNTEAFF
TGTGCCAGCGGGCAGAACCCGATAACGAACACTGAAGCTTTCTTT
>TRBJ1-1|TRBV27|NA|TRBD1
CASSLARGPGGTEAFF
TGTGCCAGCAGTTTAGCGAGGGGGCCAGGAGGCACTGAAGCTTTCTTT
>TRBJ2-7|TRBV29-1|NA|TRBD2
CSVGSNGRFYEQYF
TGCAGCGTGGGGTCTAACGGGAGGTTCTACGAGCAGTACTTC